This T cell receptor beta chain was profiled in a study of CXCR3-negative and CXCR3-positive naive CD8 T cells. The CDR3 extends over 15 amino acids. Germline V gene data show CDR1 as LNHNV and CDR2 as YYDKDF (reference sequence). Overall study results and limits: Similarly elevated diversity marked both naive subsets, with memory CD8+ cells showing far lower diversity.

UMI-labeled TRB cDNA libraries were prepared by 5' RACE. TCRdb re-called the 5' RACE reads and catalogs CDR3 proteins one per entry, DNA excluded. This listing includes some 130,000 distinct CDR3 sequences. A word on this clonotype: Its antigen is unidentified.

The clonotype comes from a human donor in good health. Some clones in this sample may be carry-over from other donors' samples. The specimen was naive CXCR3- CD8+ T cells from blood. As to subset: CD45RO-CCR7+CD27+CD95- naive CD8+ T cells lacking CXCR3 (TNR3-). The chain uses TRBV15 and TRBJ2-3; TCRdb outputs TRBD1, but without DNA this stays unchecked. The CDR3 region is CATSRGQGVTDTQYF.